The 10 T cell receptor beta chains in this list originate from one sample, sequenced in a study of sequential checkpoint blockade in melanoma. The treatment is: randomized to nivolumab then ipilimumab (arm A) or the reverse (arm B). The table came from immunoSEQ multiplex PCR; TCRdb's copy has only in-frame clones and leaves some out. Among over 10,000 clones listed, 82% were seen once. Material: CD8+ T cells sorted from blood (inferred from file names), obtained from a patient given nivolumab and ipilimumab in sequence. These receptors were collected from a human donor with melanoma.

This clone was recorded only once. The V gene is TRBV28, the J gene TRBJ1-1; D perhaps matches TRBD1 (6 bases). Between the trimmed V and J ends, which lost 5 bases and 3 bases, there was a span of 13 bases. CDR3 length: 14 residues. Germline V lookup: CDR1 MDHEN, CDR2 SYDVKM. The CDR3 nucleotides read TGTGCCAGCAGTATCAGGGGAAGCTACACTGAAGCTTTCTTT. Translating it yields CASSIRGSYTEAFF.

This clone came up once. The CDR3: CASRPNRGQPEAFF. The CDR3, as DNA: TGTGCCAGCAGGCCTAATAGGGGACAGCCAGAAGCTTTCTTT. The V gene is TRBV27, the J gene TRBJ1-1; 7 nucleotides match TRBD1. Germline V gene sequence: CDR1 MNHEY, CDR2 SMNVEV (reference sequence). This CDR3 has 14 amino acids. The V segment lost 6 bases and the J segment 8 bases; nucleotides outside the gene matches: 12.

The table lists this clone with a few counts. V is TRBV27 and J is TRBJ2-4; D may be TRBD1 (5 bases). Germline lookup yields CDR1 MNHEY and CDR2 SMNVEV (reference sequence). CDR3 length equals 14 residues. V gave up 7 bases and J gave up 7 bases, with 17 bases separating them. CDR3: CASTPSRGSNIQYF. DNA of the CDR3: TGTGCCAGCACCCCCTCAAGGGGCTCGAACATTCAGTACTTC.

The chain couples TRBV4-2 to TRBJ2-2; 10 positions match TRBD2. CDR1 is LGHNA, CDR2 YNFKEQ, per germline. V was pared by 4 bases and J by 6 bases, with 8 bases of the junction left unmatched. This CDR3 region has 16 residues. The CDR3 coding sequence is TGTGCCAGCAGCCCCCTAAGCGGGGGGGCGTCCGGGGAGCTGTTTTTT. Residues: CASSPLSGGASGELFF.

The gene calls are TRBV7-9 and TRBJ1-3; D possibly corresponds to TRBD1 (5 bases). V lost 5 bases and J 1 base, leaving 12 bases between the germline ends. The germline CDR1 and CDR2 sequences are SEHNR and FQNEAQ (reference sequence). This CDR3 comprises 15 residues. In DNA, the CDR3 is TGTGCCAGCAGCATCGGACAAGGGTCTGGAAACACCATATATTTT. Its protein is CASSIGQGSGNTIYF.

Only a few counts were recorded for this clone. The chain is built from TRBV27 and TRBJ1-5; TRBD1 matches 7 bases. The CDR3 contains 15 residues. From germline, CDR1 is MNHEY and CDR2 SMNVEV (reference sequence). V was pared by 2 bases and J by 1 base, with 2 bases of the junction left unmatched. CDR3 residues: CASSLAGGSNQPQHF. CDR3 nucleotides: TGTGCCAGCAGTTTAGCAGGGGGAAGCAATCAGCCCCAGCATTTT.

The rearrangement links TRBV29-1 to TRBJ2-1, with TRBD1 as a possible D gene (7 bases). Trimming took off 7 bases at V and 4 bases at J, with 11 bases between the two ends. This CDR3 comprises 12 residues. Germline V gene data show CDR1 as SQVTM and CDR2 as ANQGSEA. In DNA, the CDR3 is TGCAGCGGCGGGACAGATTACAATGAGCAGTTCTTC. Amino acid sequence: CSGGTDYNEQFF.

The V call is TRBV10-1, the J call TRBJ1-4, with a possible D match to TRBD1 (6 bases). This CDR3 has 14 amino acids. The V and J ends lost 6 bases and 5 bases respectively, with 13 bases between them. CDR1 and CDR2 from the germline V gene are WNHNN and SYGVQD (reference sequence). The CDR3 DNA follows: TGCGCCAGCAGCGGTCCAGGGGAAAATGAAAAACTGTTTTTT. Translating it yields CASSGPGENEKLFF.

This chain links TRBV5-1 with TRBJ2-7, with TRBD1 as a possible D gene (5 bases). Looked up from germline, CDR1 is SGHRS and CDR2 is YFSETQ. The CDR3 consists of 14 residues. Trimming removed 6 bases from V and 3 bases from J, with 16 bases in between. CDR3 bases: TGCGCCAGCACATGGGGCAGGGATGACTACGAGCAGTACTTC. Translation: CASTWGRDDYEQYF.

The rearrangement uses TRBV9 and TRBJ2-2, with a possible D match to TRBD1 (5 bases). Germline CDR1 and CDR2: SGDLS and YYNGEE. The CDR3 length is 13 residues. The ends were cut back, 3 bases at V and 7 bases at J, with 10 bases in the middle. The CDR3 sequence is CASSASGFGELFF. Written as DNA, the CDR3 is TGTGCCAGCAGCGCGTCAGGGTTCGGGGAGCTGTTTTTT. The complete variable domain, with remaining parts taken from reference TRBV9 and TRBJ2-2, reads DSGVTQTPKHLITATGQRVTLRCSPRSGDLSVYWYQQSLDQGLQFLIQYYNGEERAKGNILERFSAQQFPDLHSELNLSSLELGDSALYFCASSASGFGELFFGEGSRLTVL.